The rows below give T cell receptor beta chains drawn from one sample of a study of T cells in Graves' hyperthyroidism and ophthalmopathy. TCRdb re-analysed the multiplex PCR reads in MiXCR, keeping a single row per CDR3 protein. The sample lists some 350,000 distinct CDR3 sequences; over 15% were seen once. Sequenced sample: blood. The source of these receptors is a woman aged 18-29 years with Graves' hyperthyroidism. The CDR3 runs from the conserved cysteine through the conserved F or W. Each record gives: D gene, J gene, V gene, clone size, CDR3 length, CDR3 DNA, CDR3 protein. A D gene is named only where the DNA matches it firmly. Part of the rows lack a size; the others show once, few, many or a class for expanded clones.

>NA|TRBJ2-7|TRBV20-1|many|13
TGCAGTGCTAGAAGACATCTCTCCTACGAGCAGTACTTC
CSARRHLSYEQYF
>NA|TRBJ1-3|TRBV30|many|12
TGTGCCTGGAGTGTCTACCGAACCACCATATATTTT
CAWSVYRTTIYF
>NA|TRBJ2-2|TRBV6-2/TRBV6-3|few|15
TGTGCCAGCAGCCAGGTCGCTGCGAACACCGGGGAGCTGTTTTTT
CASSQVAANTGELFF
>NA|TRBJ1-1|TRBV6-1|many|12
TGTGCCAGCAGTGTAGGGAACACTGAAGCTTTCTTT
CASSVGNTEAFF
>NA|TRBJ2-7|TRBV5-1|many|15
TGCGCCAGCAGCCCTGGGACGTTTGACTCCTACGAGCAGTACTTC
CASSPGTFDSYEQYF
>NA|TRBJ1-2|TRBV12-3/TRBV12-4|many|15
TGTGCCAGCAGTCTCCCCGGGACGGACCTCTATGGCTACACCTTC
CASSLPGTDLYGYTF
>NA|TRBJ1-1|TRBV2|many|14
TGTGCCAGCAGTGAGCTCTGGGGCGGCACTGAAGCTTTCTTT
CASSELWGGTEAFF
>NA|TRBJ1-5|TRBV2|many|14
TGTGCCAGCTCCACCAGGCCCCAGGTTCAGCCCCAGCATTTT
CASSTRPQVQPQHF
>NA|TRBJ1-1|TRBV5-6|many|13
TGTGCCAGCAGCTTGCCAGCTAACACTGAAGCTTTCTTT
CASSLPANTEAFF
>TRBD1|TRBJ2-7|TRBV7-9|NA|15
TGTGCCAGCAGCTTAAGGGGGCAGAAAAACTACGAGCAGTACTTC
CASSLRGQKNYEQYF
>TRBD1|TRBJ2-7|TRBV2|many|18
TGTGCCAGCAGAAGGAGTGAAGGACCGGGACAGGGTCGTCGCGAGCAGTACTTC
CASRRSEGPGQGRREQYF
>NA|TRBJ1-2|TRBV5-1|many|13
TGCGCCAGCAGCCTAGGACGGACCTATGGCTACACCTTC
CASSLGRTYGYTF
>TRBD1|TRBJ1-1|TRBV29-1|NA|20
TGCAGCGTTGAGCTACCGGGACAGGGGTCTTTCCGGCCAATGAACACTGAAGCTTTCTTT
CSVELPGQGSFRPMNTEAFF
>NA|TRBJ2-2|TRBV6-1|many|13
TGTGCCAGCAGACCTGTTTACACCGGGGAGCTGTTTTTT
CASRPVYTGELFF
>TRBD2|TRBJ2-5|TRBV7-9|many|14
TGTGCCAGCGGACTAGCGGGGCCTGAAGAGACCCAGTACTTC
CASGLAGPEETQYF
>TRBD1|TRBJ1-2|TRBV25-1|many|14
TGTGCCAGCAGTGTGTCGGGACAGAACTATGGCTACACCTTC
CASSVSGQNYGYTF
>NA|TRBJ1-1|TRBV5-4|NA|15
TGTGCCAGCAGCCAGGCCCGACAAACGAACACTGAAGCTTTCTTT
CASSQARQTNTEAFF
>TRBD1|TRBJ1-2|TRBV6-5|many|13
TGTGCCAGCAGTCTAGACAGGGTAGGCGGCTACACCTTC
CASSLDRVGGYTF
>NA|TRBJ2-7|TRBV6-4|many|15
TGTGCCAGCAGTGACTCCAGGGGCGGGGGCCGCGAGCAGTACTTC
CASSDSRGGGREQYF
>TRBD2|TRBJ2-2|TRBV6-2/TRBV6-3|few|16
TGTGCCAGCAGTTTTTTCGGGACTAGTAGGTCCGGGGAGCTGTTTTTT
CASSFFGTSRSGELFF